A selection of T cell receptor beta chains follows, all from one sample in a study of shared clonotypes between healthy human individuals. Measured with immunoSEQ multiplex PCR; TCRdb has only the in-frame clones, and not every one. Of approximately 1,500,000 clones in the sample, 96% are singletons; the top ten hold approximately 1.1%. Material for sequencing was naive CD4+ T cells sorted from blood. These receptors originate from a man in his thirties or forties in good health. Both conserved end residues are part of each CDR3. A D gene is named only where the DNA matches it firmly. Clone size is not always given. Where it is, it says once, few, many or a class for expanded clones.

v_gene	abundance	len	d_gene	j_gene	CDR3nt	CDR3aa
TRBV2	.	16	.	TRBJ2-4	TGTGCCAGCGCCTTCTTACTAGCTGCTTTGGGTAGCATTCAGTACTTC	CASAFLLAALGSIQYF
TRBV5-1	.	17	TRBD2	TRBJ2-3	TGCGCCAGCAGCTTTCTTTTGCGGGAGTTGAGCACAGATACGCAGTATTTT	CASSFLLRELSTDTQYF
TRBV7-8	.	21	TRBD2	TRBJ2-1	TGTGCCAGCACCTATCCCCCATCGGGGCTAGCGGGAGGCAAAGGCCTTGATGAGCAGTTCTTC	CASTYPPSGLAGGKGLDEQFF
TRBV28	.	16	TRBD2	TRBJ2-2	TGTGCCTCGCTCGAGTTAGGAGCGGGAAACACCGGGGAGCTGTTTTTT	CASLELGAGNTGELFF
TRBV10-3	.	17	.	TRBJ2-2	TGTGCCATCAGTGGATCTTCCGGGACTCACAACACCGGGGAGCTGTTTTTT	CAISGSSGTHNTGELFF
TRBV13	.	17	TRBD1	TRBJ2-2	TGTGCCAGCAGCTTAGCCTCCGGGACAGGGCGCACCGGGGAGCTGTTTTTT	CASSLASGTGRTGELFF
TRBV13	.	16	TRBD2	TRBJ2-5	TGTGCCAGCAGCTTAGGTCCGCGGGAGGGCGAGGAGACCCAGTACTTC	CASSLGPREGEETQYF
TRBV29-1	.	12	.	TRBJ2-2	TGCAGCGTTGGGAGGGGCACCGGGGAGCTGTTTTTT	CSVGRGTGELFF
TRBV5-1	once	12	.	TRBJ1-2	TGCGCCAGCACCGGGACAACCTATGGCTACACCTTC	CASTGTTYGYTF
TRBV5-1	.	19	TRBD1	TRBJ2-3	TGCGCCAGCAGCTTAACTTCTTTGGGGACAGCCCTTAGCACAGATACGCAGTATTTT	CASSLTSLGTALSTDTQYF
TRBV2	.	15	TRBD2	TRBJ2-7	TGTGCCAGCAGAAAGACTAGCGGGAGCTCCTACGAGCAGTACTTC	CASRKTSGSSYEQYF
TRBV2	.	15	TRBD2	TRBJ2-7	TGTGCCAGCAGCTGGACTAGCGGGAGGGCCTTCGAGCAGTACTTC	CASSWTSGRAFEQYF
TRBV28	.	15	TRBD2	TRBJ2-3	TGTGCCAGCAGTGACACTAGCGGCAGCATAGATACGCAGTATTTT	CASSDTSGSIDTQYF
TRBV6-5	.	15	.	TRBJ1-4	TGTGCCAGCAGTTGGGGGGGCTCAACTAATGAAAAACTGTTTTTT	CASSWGGSTNEKLFF
TRBV28	.	14	.	TRBJ2-7	TGTGCCAGCAGTTTACCGGGACTGGGCGGCGAGCAGTACTTC	CASSLPGLGGEQYF
TRBV15	.	13	.	TRBJ1-4	TGTGCCACCAGCAGAGACGCAGGCGAAAAACTGTTTTTT	CATSRDAGEKLFF
TRBV28	.	14	TRBD2	TRBJ2-3	TGTGCCAGCACTAGGGAGGGCCGTGAAGATACGCAGTATTTT	CASTREGREDTQYF
TRBV7-9	.	11	.	TRBJ2-7	TGTGCCAGCAGCGCATACTACGAGCAGTACTTC	CASSAYYEQYF
TRBV10-3	.	12	.	TRBJ1-5	TGTGCCATCTCCACAGGGCTCACGCCCCAGCATTTT	CAISTGLTPQHF
TRBV7-6	.	16	.	TRBJ1-1	TGTGCCAGCAGCTTAGTTATTATGGGGTTGAACACTGAAGCTTTCTTT	CASSLVIMGLNTEAFF
TRBV4-1	.	18	TRBD1	TRBJ1-5	TGCGCCAGCAGCCCTTATCTTTGGGAGGGGGCTAGCAATCAGCCCCAGCATTTT	CASSPYLWEGASNQPQHF
TRBV28	.	13	.	TRBJ2-5	TGTGCCAGCAGATCGCCGGGAGACAAGACCCAGTACTTC	CASRSPGDKTQYF
TRBV15	.	11	.	TRBJ1-2	TGTGCCACCGGGACGGACTATGGCTACACCTTC	CATGTDYGYTF
TRBV5-1	.	16	.	TRBJ2-7	TGCGCCAGCAGCTCTGGCGGGCAAATGAGCTCCTACGAGCAGTACTTC	CASSSGGQMSSYEQYF
TRBV5-4	.	15	.	TRBJ2-1	TGTGCCAGCAGCTTGAGGGGGGACTACAGGAATGAGCAGTTCTTC	CASSLRGDYRNEQFF
TRBV5-6	.	13	TRBD1	TRBJ2-7	TGTGCCAGCAGCTTGCGCAGGGGGTACGAGCAGTACTTC	CASSLRRGYEQYF
TRBV10-3	.	18	.	TRBJ1-3	TGTGCCATCAGGGATCCCCTCGACAAAGGGGGATGGAGAAACACCATATATTTT	CAIRDPLDKGGWRNTIYF
TRBV7-8	.	11	.	TRBJ2-1	TGTGCCATTATAACCGGCAATGAGCAGTTCTTC	CAIITGNEQFF
TRBV11-2	.	17	.	TRBJ2-3	TGTGCCAGCAGCTTAGTTAAGGGGCGTGTTGGCACAGATACGCAGTATTTT	CASSLVKGRVGTDTQYF
TRBV14	once	14	.	TRBJ2-1	TGTGCCAGCAGCCAAGGCCTGGGCTCCTATGAGCAGTTCTTC	CASSQGLGSYEQFF
TRBV10-3	once	17	TRBD2	TRBJ2-3	TGTGCCATCAGTGATCTCCTAGCGGGAGGGACCACAGATACGCAGTATTTT	CAISDLLAGGTTDTQYF
TRBV29-1	.	15	TRBD1	TRBJ2-1	TGCAGCGTTGAGGGCTGGGACAGCTCCTACAATGAGCAGTTCTTC	CSVEGWDSSYNEQFF
TRBV14	.	14	.	TRBJ2-7	TGTGCCAGCAGCCAGGTTAATAGCGGCTACGAGCAGTACTTC	CASSQVNSGYEQYF
TRBV10-3	once	15	.	TRBJ1-1	TGTGCCACTCTAACACCGGGACGGATGAACACTGAAGCTTTCTTT	CATLTPGRMNTEAFF
TRBV5-1	.	18	.	TRBJ2-3	TGCGCCAGCAGCCCTGTACGAGGGTCAGCTGAGACTACAGATACGCAGTATTTT	CASSPVRGSAETTDTQYF
TRBV25-1	once	15	TRBD2	TRBJ2-1	TGTGCCAGCAGTGGAGGGAGGGAACCGTACAATGAGCAGTTCTTC	CASSGGREPYNEQFF
TRBV14	.	14	.	TRBJ2-7	TGTGCCAGCAGCCTTGCCGGGCCCACCTACGAGCAGTACTTC	CASSLAGPTYEQYF
TRBV11-2	.	15	.	TRBJ2-1	TGTGCCAGCAGCCTCAGCCACCTTGGGGGCAATGAGCAGTTCTTC	CASSLSHLGGNEQFF
TRBV19	.	15	.	TRBJ1-5	TGTGCCAGTAGTATGGGGCACTATAGCAATCAGCCCCAGCATTTT	CASSMGHYSNQPQHF
TRBV29-1	.	13	TRBD1	TRBJ2-7	TGCAGCGTTGTAGGGGACAGGGGCAACGAGCAGTACTTC	CSVVGDRGNEQYF